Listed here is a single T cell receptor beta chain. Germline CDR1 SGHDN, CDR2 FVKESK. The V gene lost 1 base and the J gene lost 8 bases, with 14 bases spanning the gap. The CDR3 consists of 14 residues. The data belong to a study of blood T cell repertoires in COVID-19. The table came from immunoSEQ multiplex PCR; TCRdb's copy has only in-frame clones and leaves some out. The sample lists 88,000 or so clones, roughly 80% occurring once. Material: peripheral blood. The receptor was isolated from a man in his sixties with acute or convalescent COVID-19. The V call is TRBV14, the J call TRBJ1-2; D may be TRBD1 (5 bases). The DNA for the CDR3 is TGTGCCAGCAGCCAAGGGTCAGGGCATGGCGGCTACACCTTC. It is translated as CASSQGSGHGGYTF. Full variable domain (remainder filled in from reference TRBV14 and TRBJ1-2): EAGVTQFPSHSVIEKGQTVTLRCDPISGHDNLYWYRRVMGKEIKFLLHFVKESKQDESGMPNNRFLAERTGGTYSTLKVQPAELEDSGVYFCASSQGSGHGGYTFGSGTRLTVV.